The rows below give T cell receptor beta chains drawn from one sample of a study of shared T cell receptors in the human thymus. Generated by immunoSEQ multiplex PCR, the TCRdb table keeps only in-frame clones and is missing some. The sample has some 700,000 clones, approximately 85% seen once. The same sample was also used in a study of human thymus T cells.

The sample comprised thymocytes. The receptors shown here come from a girl under two years old with a congenital heart defect. The CDR3 runs from the conserved cysteine through the conserved F or W. Each record gives: V gene, CDR3 length, D gene, clone size, J gene, CDR3 DNA, CDR3 protein. D genes are given only for firm matches. Only some rows state a clone size, as once, few, many or a class for expanded clones.

>TRBV5-1|14|-|few|TRBJ1-1
TGCGCCAGCAGCCGGGGGGGCGTTCGGACTGAAGCTTTCTTT
CASSRGGVRTEAFF
>TRBV28|13|-|-|TRBJ2-7
TGTGCCAGCAGTTGGCGGGCCGGGGACGAGCAGTACTTC
CASSWRAGDEQYF
>TRBV2|14|-|-|TRBJ2-3
TGTGCCAGCAGTGCACAGGGGAGGCCAGATACGCAGTATTTT
CASSAQGRPDTQYF
>TRBV29-1|14|TRBD1|-|TRBJ2-7
TGCAGCGCTATAATTACAGGGGTGTTACACGAGCAGTACTTC
CSAIITGVLHEQYF
>TRBV15|13|TRBD1|-|TRBJ2-7
TGTGCCACCAGCAGAGAACAGGGGAGCGAGCAGTACTTC
CATSREQGSEQYF
>TRBV6-4|14|-|-|TRBJ2-1
TGTGCCAGCAGTACCGGGGTAGGAGGCTATGAGCAGTTCTTC
CASSTGVGGYEQFF
>TRBV5-1|14|-|-|TRBJ1-2
TGCGCCAGCAGGGAGGCAGAGAAGGGGGATGGCTACACCTTC
CASREAEKGDGYTF
>TRBV6-6|16|TRBD1|-|TRBJ2-1
TGTGCCAGCAGTTACTCGCGGACAGGGGATCCCAATGAGCAGTTCTTC
CASSYSRTGDPNEQFF
>TRBV2|12|-|-|TRBJ2-5
TGTGCCAGCTCGACTAGTGGGAAGACCCAGTACTTC
CASSTSGKTQYF
>TRBV11-3|12|-|-|TRBJ1-2
TGTGCCAGCAGCTTAGAGAGGTATGGCTACACCTTC
CASSLERYGYTF
>TRBV5-5|14|-|-|TRBJ1-1
TGTGCCAGCAGCTTCGGCAGGGTGAACACTGAAGCTTTCTTT
CASSFGRVNTEAFF
>TRBV5-1|19|TRBD2|-|TRBJ2-1
TGCGCCAGCAGCTATGCGTGGAGCGGGGGGGTAGGAGTCTACAATGAGCAGTTCTTC
CASSYAWSGGVGVYNEQFF
>TRBV11-2|17|-|-|TRBJ2-7
TGTGCCAGCAGCTCAGGGGGGACTCAGGGCCTCCCCTACGAGCAGTACTTC
CASSSGGTQGLPYEQYF
>TRBV5-1|14|TRBD1|-|TRBJ1-2
TGCGCCAGCAGCCCCAGGGGGCAGGACTATGGCTACACCTTC
CASSPRGQDYGYTF
>TRBV7-2|15|-|-|TRBJ1-2
TGTGCCAGCAGCCCAGAGAGAAAGCGGGGAATGGGCTACACCTTC
CASSPERKRGMGYTF
>TRBV19|14|-|once|TRBJ1-5
TGTGCCAGTACCATGGGAGGGGTTAATCAGCCCCAGCATTTT
CASTMGGVNQPQHF
>TRBV30|14|-|-|TRBJ2-5
TGTGCCTGGAGTGTTGCGGCTAGCTGGGAGACCCAGTACTTC
CAWSVAASWETQYF